This T cell receptor beta chain is drawn from a study of CD8+ T cells in alopecia areata. For the study at large: In an open-label trial, patients got 5 to 10 mg tofacitinib twice daily. General study results and limits: Normal skin's resident alphabeta T cells are also sequenced in scalp samples.

Extraction of RNA preceded its reverse transcription into cDNA, which served as the sequencing template. Only in-frame clones appear in the TCRdb table, and some are missing; sequencing was by immunoSEQ multiplex PCR. Of some 130,000 clones in the sample, about 60% are singletons; the top ten hold under 6.5%. About this clone: Its antigen is not known.

Per germline, CDR1 KGHSH and CDR2 LQKENI. Trimming took 4 bases from V and 0 from J; bases not matched to a gene: 6. The CDR3 totals 15 residues. Those with alopecia areata gave lesional scalp punch biopsies and peripheral blood. CD4+ and CD8+ T cells were sorted from PBMCs. The clonotype originates from a human donor with alopecia areata. The sample in question was CD4+ T cells sorted from blood, obtained at week 0. The rearrangement joins TRBV18 to TRBJ2-7, with 7 bases aligning to TRBD1. CDR3: CASSLGQVSSYEQYF. The CDR3 region has the DNA TGTGCCAGCTCACTAGGACAGGTTTCCTCCTACGAGCAGTACTTC.